A selection of T cell receptor beta chains follows, all from one sample in a study of tumor and adjacent non-tumor tissue in lung cancer. One entry per CDR3 protein, called by TCRdb with MiXCR from the multiplex PCR reads. The sample holds some 77,000 distinct CDR3 sequences; nearly 70% are singletons and the top ten take around 12%. The specimen was lung tumor tissue. The receptors come from a woman aged 65 to 85 with non-small cell lung cancer. Each CDR3 is given with its conserved first and last residue. D genes are given only for firm matches. Clone size appears in some rows only: once, few, many, or a class for an expanded clone.

TRBJ1-2 | many | NA | TRBV14 | CASSLDPHYGYTF | TGTGCCAGCAGCCTTGACCCTCACTATGGCTACACCTTC
TRBJ1-1 | NA | NA | TRBV6-5 | CASILGTTETIF | TGTGCCAGCATCCTCGGGACCACTGAAACTATCTTT
TRBJ2-2 | few | NA | TRBV20-1 | CSASPGQYSRTGELFF | TGCAGTGCTAGTCCCGGGCAGTATAGTCGGACCGGGGAGCTGTTTTTT
TRBJ2-3 | many | TRBD1 | TRBV6-5 | CASRPTWTGLDTQYF | TGTGCCAGCAGACCGACCTGGACAGGTTTAGATACGCAGTATTTT
TRBJ2-7 | medium-sized | NA | TRBV6-1 | CASSVDTGTYEQYF | TGTGCCAGCAGCGTCGACACGGGTACCTACGAGCAGTACTTC
TRBJ2-7 | many | NA | TRBV11-2 | CASSLEFSEQYF | TGTGCCAGCAGCTTAGAGTTCTCCGAGCAGTACTTC
TRBJ2-5 | NA | NA | TRBV18 | CASSRGGRLRETQYF | TGTGCCAGCTCACGAGGGGGGCGCCTCAGGGAGACCCAGTACTTC
TRBJ1-6 | NA | NA | TRBV5-1 | CASRLAAGTNNSPLHF | TGCGCCAGTCGACTGGCAGCAGGGACGAATAATTCACCCCTCCACTTT
TRBJ2-1 | few | TRBD2 | TRBV4-1 | CASSHSGTSGAFGQFF | TGCGCCAGCAGCCACTCGGGGACTAGCGGAGCATTTGGGCAGTTCTTC
TRBJ1-2 | large | NA | TRBV6-6 | CASSRTAAGYTF | TGTGCCAGCAGCAGAACGGCGGCCGGCTACACCTTC
TRBJ2-3 | once | NA | TRBV10-3 | CAISESMRTDTQYF | TGTGCCATCAGTGAGTCGATGAGAACAGATACGCAGTATTTT
TRBJ2-5 | once | TRBD1 | TRBV13 | CASGSRQGSLETQCF | TGTGCCAGCGGCTCGCGACAGGGTAGTTTGGAGACCCAGTGCTTC
TRBJ2-7 | NA | NA | TRBV4-1 | CASSQGGGGDYEQYF | TGTGCCAGCAGCCAAGGAGGAGGGGGAGACTACGAGCAGTACTTC
TRBJ2-1 | NA | TRBD2 | TRBV6-2/TRBV6-3 | CPSELAGGTGERFF | TGTCCCAGCGAACTAGCGGGAGGTACGGGTGAGCGGTTCTTC
TRBJ2-1 | NA | TRBD2 | TRBV6-5 | CASSYSSTSGVIYDEQFF | TGCGCCAGCAGTTACTCGAGTACTAGCGGAGTTATTTACGATGAGCAGTTCTTC
TRBJ1-1 | large | TRBD1 | TRBV6-1 | CASTRGRNTEAFF | TGTGCCAGCACAAGGGGGCGAAACACTGAAGCTTTCTTT
TRBJ1-2 | NA | NA | TRBV20-1 | CIASGGENTARGYTF | TGCATTGCTAGTGGGGGGGAGAATACTGCACGTGGCTACACCTTC
TRBJ1-2 | NA | NA | TRBV6-4 | CSSSVTGTGHYGCTF | NA
TRBJ2-1 | few | NA | TRBV28 | CASNEGLYNEHFF | TGTGCCAGTAATGAGGGCCTCTACAATGAGCACTTCTTC
TRBJ2-7 | NA | TRBD2 | TRBV6-1 | CVSSEVFVTSGAGTYEQYF | TGTGTCAGCAGTGAAGTGTTCGTGACAAGCGGGGCTGGCACCTACGAGCAGTACTTC
TRBJ2-3 | NA | NA | TRBV12-3/TRBV12-4 | CASSGGTGTISIDPQYF | TGTGCCAGCAGTGGGGGGACCGGGACCATCAGCATAGATCCGCAGTATTTT
TRBJ2-7 | NA | TRBD2 | TRBV6-1 | CASSGAGVLPYEQYF | TGTGCCAGCAGTGGAGCGGGGGTGCTGCCCTACGAGCAGTACTTC
TRBJ2-3 | many | TRBD2 | TRBV20-1 | CSAAGTSGSAAQYF | TGCAGTGCGGCCGGGACTAGCGGGAGTGCGGCGCAGTATTTT
TRBJ2-5 | NA | NA | TRBV29-1 | CSLEIGGGGETQYF | TGCAGCCTTGAAATTGGAGGGGGCGGAGAGACCCAATACTTC
TRBJ2-3 | once | TRBD2 | TRBV4-1 | CASSQVVAGDPNTQYF | TGCGCTAGCAGCCAAGTAGTAGCGGGAGACCCAAATACGCAGTATTTT
TRBJ1-2 | many | TRBD1 | TRBV5-4 | CASSTRDRGRENGYTF | TGTGCCAGCAGCACCCGGGACAGGGGGCGCGAGAATGGCTACACCTTC
TRBJ2-7 | NA | TRBD1 | TRBV29-1 | CSTTTGDYEQYF | TGCAGCACTACTACAGGGGACTACGAGCAGTACTTC
TRBJ2-5 | medium-sized | NA | TRBV29-1 | CSVRDTGHQETQYF | TGCAGCGTCCGAGATACAGGTCACCAAGAGACCCAGTACTTC
TRBJ1-2 | many | TRBD1 | TRBV28 | CASRQGRLGYTF | TGTGCCAGCCGACAGGGGCGTCTGGGCTACACCTTC
TRBJ1-1 | many | TRBD1 | TRBV10-2 | CASTAGTGIGTEAFF | TGCGCCAGCACCGCCGGGACAGGGATAGGCACTGAAGCTTTCTTT
TRBJ2-5 | NA | TRBD2 | TRBV12-3/TRBV12-4 | CASISTSGRQQETQYF | TGTGCCAGCATTTCGACTAGCGGGAGACAACAGGAGACCCAGTACTTC
TRBJ1-1 | many | NA | TRBV28 | CASLPGGMGLLGFF | TGTGCCAGCCTCCCGGGGGGTATGGGCCTGTTGGGTTTCTTT
TRBJ1-5 | many | NA | TRBV20-1 | CSALGTGNQPQHF | TGCAGTGCTCTCGGGACCGGCAATCAGCCCCAGCATTTT
TRBJ1-3 | many | TRBD1 | TRBV6-1 | CATRTGFSSGNTIYF | TGTGCCACCCGGACAGGCTTTTCCTCTGGAAACACCATATATTTT
TRBJ1-2 | many | NA | TRBV28 | CASSSFVDYGYTF | TGTGCCAGCAGCTCCTTCGTAGACTATGGCTACACCTTC
TRBJ2-2 | many | TRBD1 | TRBV24-1 | CATSDPAQGTTGELFF | TGTGCCACCAGTGACCCGGCACAGGGGACCACCGGGGAGCTGTTTTTT
TRBJ1-1 | NA | NA | TRBV28 | CTSSSGRENIEAFF | TGTACCAGCAGCTCGGGACGGGAGAACATTGAAGCTTTCTTT
TRBJ2-3 | NA | NA | TRBV4-2 | CASSLTNTDTQYF | TGTGCCAGCAGCCTAACTAACACAGATACGCAGTATTTT
TRBJ2-3 | once | TRBD2 | TRBV4-1 | CASRHATSGSDTQFF | TGCGCCAGCCGCCACGCGACTAGCGGTTCAGATACGCAGTTTTTT
TRBJ2-3 | NA | NA | TRBV5-4 | CASRVGGTTSLDTQYF | TGTGCCAGCAGGGTAGGAGGCACCACTAGCTTAGATACGCAGTATTTT
TRBJ1-1 | NA | NA | TRBV6-6 | CTSSYSRSGRGTEALF | TGTACCAGCAGTTACTCGAGGTCGGGACGTGGCACTGAAGCTTTATTT
TRBJ2-7 | NA | NA | TRBV20-1 | CSATRVEQYF | TGCAGTGCTACAAGAGTCGAGCAGTACTTC
TRBJ2-5 | NA | NA | TRBV29-1 | CIANPRVQETQYF | TGCATCGCTAACCCAAGGGTGCAAGAGACCCAGTACTTC
TRBJ1-5 | NA | NA | TRBV28 | CASKRSNQPQDF | TGTGCCAGTAAGAGGAGCAATCAGCCCCAGGATTTT
TRBJ2-3 | NA | NA | TRBV29-1 | CGVGRGADMQYF | TGCGGCGTGGGCCGGGGTGCGGATATGCAGTATTTT
TRBJ1-5 | NA | NA | TRBV6-5 | CASQPRVVGIQPQQF | TGTGCCAGCCAGCCCCGAGTAGTGGGCATTCAGCCCCAGCAGTTT
TRBJ2-6 | NA | NA | TRBV7-8 | CASSLVVVTGANVLTF | TGTGCCAGCAGCTTAGTGGTAGTAACTGGGGCCAACGTCCTGACTTTC
TRBJ2-1 | NA | NA | TRBV5-5 | CVSSFPYFRGGSNDEWFF | TGTGTCAGCAGCTTCCCCTACTTCAGGGGTGGGTCGAACGATGAGTGGTTCTTC
TRBJ2-7 | NA | NA | TRBV29-1 | CSVGGMGEHYF | TGCAGTGTTGGTGGGATGGGAGAGCATTACTTC
TRBJ2-6 | once | NA | TRBV5-5 | CASSPGRAGANVLIF | TGTGCCAGCAGCCCCGGACGGGCTGGGGCCAACGTCCTGATTTTC
TRBJ2-7 | NA | NA | TRBV4-2 | CASRLQRDSYEQYF | TGTGCCAGTAGGCTGCAGCGAGACTCCTACGAGCAGTACTTC
TRBJ2-3 | many | NA | TRBV30 | CAWSVHQVVDTQYF | TGTGCCTGGAGTGTACATCAGGTAGTAGATACGCAGTATTTT
TRBJ2-5 | NA | NA | TRBV6-1 | CTCSASTVWTETQYF | TGTACCTGCAGTGCGTCAACCGTCTGGACAGAGACCCAGTACTTC
TRBJ2-2 | NA | TRBD2 | TRBV6-5 | CASGLTGGPNTGELVF | TGTGCCAGCGGTTTAACGGGAGGGCCGAACACCGGGGAGCTGGTTTTT
TRBJ2-1 | NA | TRBD2 | TRBV28 | CASRDTAGGPFNEHFF | TGTGCCAGCAGAGACACAGCGGGAGGGCCGTTCAATGAGCACTTCTTC
TRBJ2-2 | NA | NA | TRBV10-3 | CAITMADRSAELFF | TGTGCCATCACCATGGCGGATAGGTCCGCGGAGCTGTTTTTT
TRBJ1-1 | many | NA | TRBV29-1 | CSAIYDGSWTEAFF | TGCAGCGCGATCTATGATGGGTCCTGGACTGAAGCTTTCTTT